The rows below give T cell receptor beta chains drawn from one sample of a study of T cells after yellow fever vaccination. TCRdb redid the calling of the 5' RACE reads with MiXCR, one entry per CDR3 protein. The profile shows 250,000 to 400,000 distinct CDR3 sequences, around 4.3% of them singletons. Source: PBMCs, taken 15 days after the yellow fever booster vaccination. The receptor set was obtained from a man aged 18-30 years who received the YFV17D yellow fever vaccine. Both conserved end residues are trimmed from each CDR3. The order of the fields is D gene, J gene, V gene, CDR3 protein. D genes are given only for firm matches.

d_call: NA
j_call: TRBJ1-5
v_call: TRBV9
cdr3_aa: ASSVAGGNQPQH

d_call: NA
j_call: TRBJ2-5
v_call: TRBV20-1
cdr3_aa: SARVGGKGRKRETQY

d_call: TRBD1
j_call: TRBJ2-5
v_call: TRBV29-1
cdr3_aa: SVRQGVGETQY

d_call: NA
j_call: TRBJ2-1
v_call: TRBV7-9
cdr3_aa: ASSLGVGNEQF

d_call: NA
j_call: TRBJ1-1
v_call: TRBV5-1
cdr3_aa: ASSLSDGPTEAF

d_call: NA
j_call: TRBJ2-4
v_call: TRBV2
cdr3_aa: ASRSRDSANIQY

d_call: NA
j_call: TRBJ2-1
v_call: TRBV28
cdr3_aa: ASSLMGQIGAASSYNEQF

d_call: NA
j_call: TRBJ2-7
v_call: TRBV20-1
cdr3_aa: SAGPGEQY

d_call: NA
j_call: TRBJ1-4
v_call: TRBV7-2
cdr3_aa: ASSFKPGQEEKLF

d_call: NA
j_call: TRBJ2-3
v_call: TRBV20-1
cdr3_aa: SVRRADTQY

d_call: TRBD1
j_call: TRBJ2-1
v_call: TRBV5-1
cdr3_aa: ASSKGTGGSEQF

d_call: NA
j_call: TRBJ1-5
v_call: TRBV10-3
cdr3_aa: AISESSDQPQH

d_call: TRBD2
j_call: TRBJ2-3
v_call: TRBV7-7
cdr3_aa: ASSPSGGPQGTQY

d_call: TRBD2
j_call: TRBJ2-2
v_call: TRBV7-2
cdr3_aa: ASSFSGGGTGELF

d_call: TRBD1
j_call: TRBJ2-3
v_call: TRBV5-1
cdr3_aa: ASSSGTDFTDTQY

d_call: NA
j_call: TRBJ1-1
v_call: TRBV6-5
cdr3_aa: ASTRLGNTEAF

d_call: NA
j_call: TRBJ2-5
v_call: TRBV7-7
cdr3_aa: ASSFSAAPETQY

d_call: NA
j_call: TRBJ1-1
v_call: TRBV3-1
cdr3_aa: ASSPTMPGSGNEAF

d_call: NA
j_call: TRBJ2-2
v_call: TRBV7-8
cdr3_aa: ASSAVANTGELF

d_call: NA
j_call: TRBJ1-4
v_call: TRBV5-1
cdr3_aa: ASSFGTGTEKLF

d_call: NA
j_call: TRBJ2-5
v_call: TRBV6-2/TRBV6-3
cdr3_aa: ASSYQELETQY

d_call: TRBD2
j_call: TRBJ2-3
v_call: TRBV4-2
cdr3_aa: ASSQDRGGPDTQY

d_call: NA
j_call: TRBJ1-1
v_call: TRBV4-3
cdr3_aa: ASSQERQANTEAF

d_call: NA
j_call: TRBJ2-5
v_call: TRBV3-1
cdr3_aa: ASSQASETQY

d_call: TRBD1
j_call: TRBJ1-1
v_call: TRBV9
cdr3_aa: ASSVQGASTEAF

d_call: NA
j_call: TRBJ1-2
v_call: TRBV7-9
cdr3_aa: ASSAYGRDYYGYT

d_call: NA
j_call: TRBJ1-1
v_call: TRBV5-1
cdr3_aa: ASSLVAGARTEAF

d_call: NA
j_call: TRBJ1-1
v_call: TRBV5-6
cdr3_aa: ASSLVGGEAF

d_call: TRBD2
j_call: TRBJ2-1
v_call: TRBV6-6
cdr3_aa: ASSYSRLAGVNEQF

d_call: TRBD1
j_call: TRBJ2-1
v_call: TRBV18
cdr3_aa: ASSPNPGTGANEQF

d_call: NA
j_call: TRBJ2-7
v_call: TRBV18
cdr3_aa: ASSPRSIYEQY

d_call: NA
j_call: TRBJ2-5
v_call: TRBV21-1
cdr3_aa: ASRVTRDRGPEETQY

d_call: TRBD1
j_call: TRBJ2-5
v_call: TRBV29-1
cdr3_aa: SVAPGQGGETQY

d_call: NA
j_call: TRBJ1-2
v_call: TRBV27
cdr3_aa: ASSLRSDSNYGYT

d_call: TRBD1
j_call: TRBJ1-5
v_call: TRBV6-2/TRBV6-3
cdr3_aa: ASRRDRGSNQPQH

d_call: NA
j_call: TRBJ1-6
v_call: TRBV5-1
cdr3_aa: ASRAETNSPLH

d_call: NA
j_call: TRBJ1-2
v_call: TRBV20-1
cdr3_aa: SARHMGGKGGYT

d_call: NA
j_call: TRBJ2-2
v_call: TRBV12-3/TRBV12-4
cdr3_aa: ASTSRALNTGELF

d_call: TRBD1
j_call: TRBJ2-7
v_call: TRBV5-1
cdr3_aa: ASRQQGLGEQY